The subject of this entry is one T cell receptor (beta chain). Antigen: not known. The CDR3 extends over 13 amino acids. V lost 4 bases and J lost 4; bases outside the gene matches: 4. Germline CDR1 SGHRS, CDR2 YFSETQ. This sample is part of a study of T cells in Graves' hyperthyroidism and ophthalmopathy. Overall study context: Peripheral blood was acquired at first diagnosis, ahead of any therapy whatsoever. Study results and limitations: Most thyroid clonotypes with frequency above 0.001 were detected in blood.

Amplified regions were TCR beta CDR3 sequences from RNA transcripts. The primer set for the first-round RT-PCR of the TCR CDR3 was HTBI. One entry per CDR3 protein, called by TCRdb with MiXCR from the multiplex PCR reads. The sample contains about 840,000 distinct CDR3 sequences, approximately 40% of which appear only once. Patients with uncontrolled infections, other autoimmune diseases, pregnancy or lactation were excluded. Sequences were obtained from blood. The source is a man between 18 and 29 years old with Graves' hyperthyroidism. The rearrangement joins TRBV5-1 to TRBJ1-1; TRBD1 matches 7 bases. The CDR3, as DNA: TGCGCCAGCAGCGTCGGGACAGTCACTGAAGCTTTCTTT. Protein sequence: CASSVGTVTEAFF.